This T cell receptor (beta chain) was identified during a study of T cells after yellow fever vaccination. The germline CDR1 and CDR2 sequences are SGHVS and FNYEAQ. The CDR3 contains 13 residues. V lost 1 base to trimming and J lost 6 bases, with 10 bases between them. This clonotype was observed many times. TCRdb processed the 5' RACE reads anew with MiXCR; each CDR3 protein has one entry. The sample shows a few hundred thousand distinct CDR3 sequences, about 6.9% of them seen only once. The receptor was isolated from a man aged 18 to 29 who received the YFV17D yellow fever vaccine. The chain links TRBV7-6 to TRBJ2-7; TRBD1 might be the D (6 bases). The sequenced sample was PBMCs, obtained about 41 days after the first yellow fever vaccination. CDR3 residues: CASSLGQGLEQYV. CDR3 DNA sequence: TGTGCCAGCAGCTTAGGGCAGGGGCTCGAGCAGTACGTC.